The 16 T cell receptor beta chains below were found in one sample sequenced in a study of blood T cell repertoires in COVID-19. Assay used: immunoSEQ multiplex PCR; TCRdb lists only in-frame clones, some missing. The data hold 100,000 to 150,000 clones, with about 82% observed a single time. The sample was peripheral blood. The source is a human donor in a cohort sampled during active COVID-19.

This clone was seen only a few times. The rearrangement links TRBV2 to TRBJ1-3, with D perhaps TRBD1 (6 bases). Germline V gene sequence: CDR1 SNHLY, CDR2 FYNNEI. The CDR3 has 15 amino acids. Trimming removed 5 bases at V and 2 bases at J, with 13 bases between. CDR3 nucleotide sequence: TGTGCCAGCAGTAGACAGACAGGCCCTGGAAACACCATATATTTT. Translating it yields CASSRQTGPGNTIYF.

This chain uses TRBV28 with TRBJ1-5, with a weak D call TRBD1 (6 bases). The CDR3 has 16 residues. The germline V gene encodes CDR1 MDHEN and CDR2 SYDVKM. V gave up 6 bases and J gave up 2 bases, with 17 bases separating them. This CDR3 reads CASSRYRAAGNQPQHF. In nucleotides, the CDR3 is TGTGCCAGCAGCCGTTACAGGGCGGCAGGCAATCAGCCCCAGCATTTT.

About this clone: The same CDR3 also results from other DNA sequences found in this sample. The J gene is TRBJ1-4, the V gene TRBV28; D uncertain. V lost 2 bases, J lost 8 bases, and 3 bases lay in between. There are 11 residues in the CDR3. Germline V gives CDR1 MDHEN, CDR2 SYDVKM. The CDR3 sequence: CASSLSEKLFF. CDR3 DNA: TGTGCCAGCAGTTTAAGCGAAAAACTGTTTTTT. Variable domain in full (rest from reference TRBV28 and TRBJ1-4): DVKVTQSSRYLVKRTGEKVFLECVQDMDHENMFWYRQDPGLGLRLIYFSYDVKMKEKGDIPEGYSVSREKKERFSLILESASTNQTSMYLCASSLSEKLFFGSGTQLSVL.

The gene calls are TRBV4-1 and TRBJ2-5, with 10 bases that match TRBD1. This CDR3 is 15 amino acids long. CDR1 is MGHRA, CDR2 YSYEKL, per germline. J gave up 5 bases and V 4 bases, and 7 bases lay outside the gene matches. In DNA form, the CDR3 reads TGCGCCAGCAGCCCTGAACCGGGACAGGGGGAGACCCAGTACTTC. Translated: CASSPEPGQGETQYF.

The chain combines TRBV11-2 with TRBJ2-7, with D tentatively TRBD2 (5 bases). The CDR3 extends over 16 amino acids. Trimming shortened V by 0 bases and J by 5 bases, and 17 bases separated the two germline ends. Germline lookup yields CDR1 SGHAT and CDR2 FQNNGV. DNA for the CDR3: TGTGCCAGCAGCTTAGAATCGCGAACGGGAAGGGACGAGCAGTACTTC. It translates to CASSLESRTGRDEQYF.

This clone showed up just once. This rearrangement joins TRBV5-1 to TRBJ2-1, with a tentative D call TRBD2 (5 bases). CDR3 size: 15 residues. V lost 0 bases, J lost 2 bases, and 9 bases lay in between. Germline loops: CDR1 SGHRS, CDR2 YFSETQ. Here the CDR3 reads CASSLEAATYNEQFF. The CDR3 region has the DNA TGCGCCAGCAGCTTGGAAGCGGCAACCTACAATGAGCAGTTCTTC.

The chain is built from TRBV4-1 and TRBJ1-1, with no clear D. Trimming cost V 0 bases and J 7 bases, with 9 bases left between them. Germline V gene lookup returns CDR1 MGHRA and CDR2 YSYEKL. The CDR3 sequence is 13 residues long. The CDR3 nucleotides read TGCGCCAGCAGCCAAGATTTGCGGGATGAAGCTTTCTTT. Amino acids: CASSQDLRDEAFF.

The chain uses TRBV2 and TRBJ2-3; TRBD1 might be the D (6 bases). The V end was cut by 6 bases, the J end by 4 bases, with 14 bases between. Germline loops: CDR1 SNHLY, CDR2 FYNNEI. The CDR3 is 14 residues long. CDR3 DNA: TGTGCCAGCAGAACAAGACAGGTAGCAGATACGCAGTATTTT. Encoded protein: CASRTRQVADTQYF.

This chain links TRBV12-1 with TRBJ2-5; the D call of TRBD1 is as the table states it, not checked on the DNA. TRBV12-1 is flagged as a pseudogene. CDR3 length: 14 amino acids. The CDR3 region has the DNA TGTGCCAGCAGCTTTGCCACAGGGGTAGAGACCCAGTACTTC. This sequence encodes CASSFATGVETQYF.

This clone appeared once. The chain has TRBV30 and TRBJ1-2; 10 bases align to TRBD1. The length of the CDR3 is 13 residues. Germline CDR1 reads GTSNPN; CDR2 reads SVGIG (reference sequence). Trimming removed 8 bases from V and 6 bases from J; junction bases left unmatched: 9. In nucleotides, the CDR3 is TGTGCCCGGGGACAGGGGCTTGAGAATGGCTACACCTTC. It encodes CARGQGLENGYTF.

This chain uses TRBV9 with TRBJ1-1; no firm D call. The germline CDR1 and CDR2 sequences are SGDLS and YYNGEE. V was shortened by 0 bases and J by 0 bases, with 6 bases between the two germline ends. The length of the CDR3 is 14 residues. CDR3: CASSVDNMNTEAFF. The CDR3 DNA reads as TGTGCCAGCAGCGTAGATAACATGAACACTGAAGCTTTCTTT.

V gene TRBV9 combines with J gene TRBJ2-3, with a tentative D call TRBD2 (5 bases). CDR1 and CDR2 (germline): SGDLS, YYNGEE. V dropped 5 bases and J dropped 0 bases, with 16 bases sitting between them. The CDR3 runs 16 residues. For the CDR3, the DNA is TGTGCCAGCAGGACTAACCTTCGTGCTAGCACAGATACGCAGTATTTT. As protein: CASRTNLRASTDTQYF.

The chain combines TRBV14 with TRBJ1-1, with 8 positions matching TRBD1. This CDR3 comprises 16 residues. Germline V CDR1 and CDR2: SGHDN, FVKESK. J gave up 4 bases and V 4 bases, and 11 bases lay outside the gene matches. The CDR3 sequence is CASSPAGGFRGTEAFF. The CDR3 bases are TGTGCCAGCAGCCCGGCAGGGGGCTTTAGGGGCACTGAAGCTTTCTTT.

This chain joins TRBV24-1 and TRBJ2-1; 9 bases agree with TRBD1. The V gene end was trimmed by 4 bases and the J gene end by 2 bases; junction bases not matched to a gene: 2. The CDR3 length is 15 residues. The germline V gene encodes CDR1 KGHDR and CDR2 SFDVKD. CDR3: CATSEGQGTYNEQFF. Written as DNA, the CDR3 is TGTGCCACCAGTGAAGGACAGGGGACCTACAATGAGCAGTTCTTC.

This chain joins TRBV6-5 and TRBJ2-2; tentative D call: TRBD1 (5 bases). Between the trimmed V and J ends, which lost 6 bases and 3 bases, there was a span of 11 bases. CDR1 and CDR2 from the germline V gene are MNHEY and SVGAGI. This CDR3 has 14 residues. DNA of the CDR3: TGTGCCAGCAGCCGGACAAGGGACACCGGGGAGCTGTTTTTT. Its protein is CASSRTRDTGELFF.

This sequence joins TRBV7-9 and TRBJ2-3; D ambiguous. The CDR3 totals 12 residues. V was trimmed by 5 bases and J by 2 bases, leaving 5 bases between them. CDR1 is SEHNR and CDR2 is FQNEAQ in the germline V gene (reference sequence). The CDR3 sequence is CASSANTDTQYF. The CDR3 DNA reads TGTGCCAGCAGCGCTAACACAGATACGCAGTATTTT.